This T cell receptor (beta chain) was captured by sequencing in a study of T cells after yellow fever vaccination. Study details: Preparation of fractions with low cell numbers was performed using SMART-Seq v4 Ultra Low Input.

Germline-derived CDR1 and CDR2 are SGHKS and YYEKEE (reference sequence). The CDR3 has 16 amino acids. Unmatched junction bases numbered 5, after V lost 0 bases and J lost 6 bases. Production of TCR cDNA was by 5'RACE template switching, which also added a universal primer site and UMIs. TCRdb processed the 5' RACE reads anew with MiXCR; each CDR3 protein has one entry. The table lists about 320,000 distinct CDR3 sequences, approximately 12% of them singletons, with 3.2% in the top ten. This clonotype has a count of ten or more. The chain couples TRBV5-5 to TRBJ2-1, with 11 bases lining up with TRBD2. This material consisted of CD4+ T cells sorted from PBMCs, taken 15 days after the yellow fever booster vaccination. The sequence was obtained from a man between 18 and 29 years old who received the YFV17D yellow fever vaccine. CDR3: CASSLGLAGPFNEQFF. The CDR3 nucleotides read TGTGCCAGCAGCTTGGGACTAGCGGGGCCCTTCAATGAGCAGTTCTTC.